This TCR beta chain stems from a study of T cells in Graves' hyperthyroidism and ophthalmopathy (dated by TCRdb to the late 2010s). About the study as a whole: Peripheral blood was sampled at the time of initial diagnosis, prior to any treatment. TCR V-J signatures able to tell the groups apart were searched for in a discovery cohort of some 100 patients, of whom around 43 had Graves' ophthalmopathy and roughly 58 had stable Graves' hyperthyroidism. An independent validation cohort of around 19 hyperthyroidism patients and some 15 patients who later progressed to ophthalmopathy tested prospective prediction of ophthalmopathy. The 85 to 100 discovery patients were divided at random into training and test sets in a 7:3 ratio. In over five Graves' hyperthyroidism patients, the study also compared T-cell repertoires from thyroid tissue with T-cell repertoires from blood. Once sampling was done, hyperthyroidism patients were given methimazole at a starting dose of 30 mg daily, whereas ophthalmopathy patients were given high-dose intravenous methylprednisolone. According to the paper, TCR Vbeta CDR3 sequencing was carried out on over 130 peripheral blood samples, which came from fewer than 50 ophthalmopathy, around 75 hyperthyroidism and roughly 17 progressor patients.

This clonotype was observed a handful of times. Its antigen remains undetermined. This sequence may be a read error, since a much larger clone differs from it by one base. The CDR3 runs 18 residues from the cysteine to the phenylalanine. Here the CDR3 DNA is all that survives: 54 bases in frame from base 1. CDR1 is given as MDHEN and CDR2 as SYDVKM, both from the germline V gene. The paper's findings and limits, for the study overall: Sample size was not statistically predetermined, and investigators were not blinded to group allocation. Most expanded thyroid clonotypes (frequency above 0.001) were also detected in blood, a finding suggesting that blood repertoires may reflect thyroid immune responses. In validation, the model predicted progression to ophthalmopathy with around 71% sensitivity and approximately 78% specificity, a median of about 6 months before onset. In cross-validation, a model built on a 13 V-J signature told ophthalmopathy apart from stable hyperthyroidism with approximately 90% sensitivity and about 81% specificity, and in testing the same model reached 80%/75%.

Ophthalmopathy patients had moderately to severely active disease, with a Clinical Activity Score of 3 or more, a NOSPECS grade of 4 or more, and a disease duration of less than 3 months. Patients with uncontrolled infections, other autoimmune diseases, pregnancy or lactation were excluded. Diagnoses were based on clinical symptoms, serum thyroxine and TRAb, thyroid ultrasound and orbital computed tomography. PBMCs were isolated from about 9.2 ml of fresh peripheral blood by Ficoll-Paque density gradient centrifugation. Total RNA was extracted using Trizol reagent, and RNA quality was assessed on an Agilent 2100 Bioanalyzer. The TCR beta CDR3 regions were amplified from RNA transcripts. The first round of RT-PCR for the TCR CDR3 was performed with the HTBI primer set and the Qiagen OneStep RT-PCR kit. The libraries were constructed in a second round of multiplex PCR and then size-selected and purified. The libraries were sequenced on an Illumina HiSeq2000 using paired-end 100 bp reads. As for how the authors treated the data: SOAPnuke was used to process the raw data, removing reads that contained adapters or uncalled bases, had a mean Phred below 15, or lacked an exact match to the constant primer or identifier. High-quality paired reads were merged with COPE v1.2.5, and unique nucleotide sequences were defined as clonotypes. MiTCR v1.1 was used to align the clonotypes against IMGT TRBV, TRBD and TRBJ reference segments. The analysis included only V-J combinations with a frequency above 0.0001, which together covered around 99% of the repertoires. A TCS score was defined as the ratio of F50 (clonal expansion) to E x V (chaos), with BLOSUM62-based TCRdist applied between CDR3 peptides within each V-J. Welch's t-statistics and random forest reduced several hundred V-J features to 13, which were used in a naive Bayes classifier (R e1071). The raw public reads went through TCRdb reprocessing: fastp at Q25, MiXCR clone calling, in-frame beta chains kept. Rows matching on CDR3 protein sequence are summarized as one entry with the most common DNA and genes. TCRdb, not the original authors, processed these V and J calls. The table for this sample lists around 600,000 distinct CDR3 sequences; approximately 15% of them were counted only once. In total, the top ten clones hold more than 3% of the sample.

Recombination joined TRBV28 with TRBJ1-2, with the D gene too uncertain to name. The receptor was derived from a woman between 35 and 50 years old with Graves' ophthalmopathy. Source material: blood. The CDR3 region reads CASSLSLLRAEANYGCTF. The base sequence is TGTGCCAGCAGTTTATCTCTGCTCCGGGCCGAAGCTAACTATGGCTGCACCTTC.